These 10 T cell receptor beta chains came from one sample sequenced in a study of glioma-infiltrating T cells. Amplification of TCR alpha and beta CDR3 regions from RNA used iRepertoire nested multiplex PCR. Using its own MiXCR run on the multiplex PCR reads, TCRdb lists one record per CDR3 protein. Here the sample spans more than 9,000 distinct CDR3 sequences, around 27% being singletons. The sequenced sample was glioma tissue, nonneoplastic brain tissue, or PBMCs (not recorded which). The source of these receptors is a human donor with low-grade glioma or glioblastoma, undergoing nonglioma brain surgery, or in good health (not recorded which).

This clonotype occurred many times. The V and J genes are TRBV5-4 and TRBJ1-1; D is ambiguous. Trimming stripped 1 base from V and 1 base from J, with 11 bases between. Germline loops: CDR1 SGHNT, CDR2 YYREEE (reference sequence). CDR3 length: 15 residues. CDR3 DNA: TGTGCCAGCAGCTTGTTTGGTGAATCGAACACTGAAGCTTTCTTT. Protein sequence: CASSLFGESNTEAFF.

This chain uses TRBV3-1 with TRBJ2-2; either TRBD1 or TRBD2 may fit D (5 bases each). CDR3 size: 16 residues. Trimming removed 0 bases from V and 9 bases from J, with 17 bases in between. Per germline, CDR1 LGHDT and CDR2 YNNKEL (reference sequence). For the CDR3, the DNA is TGTGCCAGCAGCCAAGATTCACTAGGTGGGACCAGGGAGCTGTTTTTT. Translated: CASSQDSLGGTRELFF.

The genes are TRBV28 and TRBJ1-4; 7 bases match TRBD1. The CDR3 runs 16 residues. CDR1 and CDR2 (germline): MDHEN, SYDVKM. V shed 5 bases, J shed 4 bases, and the junction held 10 bases outside the gene matches. CDR3 in DNA: TGTGCCAGCAGTACTTACGGGCCAGGGGGTAATGAAAAACTGTTTTTT. Residues: CASSTYGPGGNEKLFF.

This clonotype was seen many times. The chain joins TRBV20-1 to TRBJ2-7; D might be TRBD2 (6 bases). This CDR3 spans 11 amino acids. In germline, CDR1 is DFQATT, CDR2 SNEGSKA (reference sequence). V was trimmed by 6 bases and J by 1 base, leaving 7 bases between them. In nucleotides, the CDR3 is TGCAGTGCCCGGGAGTCCTACGAGCAGTACTTC. This sequence encodes CSARESYEQYF.

The gene calls are TRBV6-2 or TRBV6-3 and TRBJ1-1; D remains unclear. Trimming took off 6 bases at V and 4 bases at J, with 9 bases between the two ends. The CDR3 runs 12 residues. Germline CDR1 is MNHEY and CDR2 is SVGEGT. The CDR3 region has the DNA TGTGCCAGCAGGACATTGGGCACTGAAGCTTTCTTT. The encoded protein is CASRTLGTEAFF.

This clonotype was seen repeatedly, ten times or more. The gene calls are TRBV20-1 and TRBJ2-1; no clear D gene. This CDR3 is 12 amino acids long. Trimming stripped 1 base from V and 5 bases from J, with 6 bases between. CDR1 is DFQATT and CDR2 is SNEGSKA in the germline V gene (reference sequence). The CDR3 spells CSARVRDNEQFF. The DNA for the CDR3 is TGCAGTGCTAGAGTCCGCGACAATGAGCAGTTCTTC.

This clonotype qualifies as medium-sized. The J gene is TRBJ2-3, the V gene TRBV27; D uncertain. Germline values: CDR1 MNHEY, CDR2 SMNVEV (reference sequence). V lost 3 bases, J lost 8 bases, and 9 bases lay in between. The CDR3 is 12 amino acids. The CDR3 DNA reads TGTGCCAGCAGTTTCGGGCGAGGTACGCAGTATTTT. As protein: CASSFGRGTQYF.

This clonotype was counted a few times. This rearrangement joins TRBV6-4 to TRBJ2-2; TRBD1 is a possible D gene (6 bases). There are 14 residues in the CDR3. With 3 bases removed from V and 4 bases from J, the gap between germline ends came to 9 bases. Germline V gene sequence: CDR1 MRHNA, CDR2 SNTAGT. The CDR3 region is CASSDGDTTGELFF. The CDR3 DNA reads as TGTGCCAGCAGTGATGGGGACACCACCGGGGAGCTGTTTTTT.

This clonotype was seen ten or more times. V is TRBV28 and J is TRBJ2-7; 7 bases fit TRBD2. The CDR3 contains 15 residues. V shed 8 bases and J 1 base; nucleotides not matched to a gene: 11. The germline V gene has CDR1 MDHEN and CDR2 SYDVKM. CDR3 protein: CASRLAISGSYEQYF. CDR3 in DNA: TGTGCCAGCCGACTAGCTATCTCGGGATCCTACGAGCAGTACTTC.

The chain is built from TRBV2 and TRBJ2-7, with a weak D call TRBD2 (9 bases). Germline V gene sequence: CDR1 SNHLY, CDR2 FYNNEI. Trimming pared 4 bases from V and 0 bases from J, leaving 28 bases between. This CDR3 spans 20 amino acids. The CDR3 DNA follows: TGTGCCAGCAGTGGGCCAAACAGGGGGTCTAGCGGGACTCCCTCCTACGAGCAGTACTTC. Amino acid sequence: CASSGPNRGSSGTPSYEQYF.